The rows below give T cell receptor beta chains drawn from one sample of a study of blood T cell repertoires in COVID-19. Repertoires were generated with immunoSEQ multiplex PCR, while TCRdb's copy carries only in-frame clones and drops some. This table has about 75,000 clones, more than 65% appearing once. Sequencing was carried out using peripheral blood. The origin of the receptors is a woman of 80 years or more with active or convalescent COVID-19. CDR3s include the opening cysteine and the closing phenylalanine or tryptophan.

v_gene,j_gene,CDR3aa
TRBV19,TRBJ2-5,CASSTGSQETQYF
TRBV7-9,TRBJ2-3,CASSTSNRLQGPDTQYF
TRBV28,TRBJ1-2,CASRSTGTGVRGYTF
TRBV9,TRBJ1-5,CASSVAVGLNQPQHF
TRBV5-1,TRBJ1-4,CASSLDRGNEKLFF
TRBV7-2,TRBJ2-1,CASSAQGYEQFF
TRBV11-1,TRBJ1-1,CASSPGGRDTEAFF
TRBV7-9,TRBJ2-2,CASSSLEANTGELFF
TRBV7-2,TRBJ2-5,CASSPRTGGGETQYF
TRBV19,TRBJ1-5,CASSKTGGGPSNQPQHF
TRBV19,TRBJ2-2,CASSLSSLADRYTGELFF
TRBV14,TRBJ1-2,CASSPGVYYGYTF
TRBV7-8,TRBJ2-7,CASKLDRSSSYEQYF
TRBV5-1,TRBJ1-4,CASSLGSGQSNEKLFF
TRBV7-9,TRBJ1-6,CASSPRTGYSPLHF
TRBV19,TRBJ1-5,CASSAPRDRDSNQPQHF
TRBV6-5,TRBJ2-7,CASSNRQGLYEQYF
TRBV3-1/TRBV3-2,TRBJ2-7,CASSQWAPGLVSSDEQYF
TRBV7-8,TRBJ2-7,CASRPGTSDGEQYF
TRBV18,TRBJ2-5,CASSPAFGSLGTQYF
TRBV10-3,TRBJ2-3,CAISDKGRAGTDTQYF
TRBV18,TRBJ2-7,CASSPYGAGTREQYF
TRBV19,TRBJ1-5,CASRGGQGATLYQPQHF
TRBV18,TRBJ2-7,CASSPPGLAGAGEQYF
TRBV4-3,TRBJ1-4,CASSPVVSGEGEKLFF
TRBV5-6,TRBJ2-2,CASRPDRGLFANTGELFF
TRBV27,TRBJ1-5,CASSPQVYSNQPQHF
TRBV7-6,TRBJ2-7,CASSLGVGQGSYEQYF
TRBV5-1,TRBJ1-2,CASSMRAGYGYTF
TRBV12-3/TRBV12-4,TRBJ1-2,CASSWTDWYGYTF
TRBV9,TRBJ2-5,CASSVGGGPVGFQETQYF
TRBV6-5,TRBJ1-5,CASSQGYFNNQPQHF
TRBV28,TRBJ2-3,CASSPKVIWLADYTQYF
TRBV18,TRBJ1-5,CASSPAAYGNQPQHF
TRBV18,TRBJ1-4,CASSPADRGSEKLFF
TRBV12-3/TRBV12-4,TRBJ2-2,CASRTGAPGELFF
TRBV2,TRBJ1-2,CASTPRLDRANYGYTF
TRBV24-1,TRBJ2-1,CATSDRSFGEQFF
TRBV7-2,TRBJ1-2,CASSYGQGGYGYTF
TRBV24-1,TRBJ2-1,CATSDSTGGSSSYNEQFF
TRBV21-1,TRBJ1-3,CASKPPLGGSGNTIYF
TRBV24-1,TRBJ2-1,CATSDLGTSGPYNEQFF